The clone carrying this T cell receptor beta chain was seen at least ten times. Its antigen is currently unknown. A multiplex PCR was run with 60 Vbeta primers and 13 Jbeta primers. Clones were sequenced by immunoSEQ multiplex PCR, and TCRdb holds only the in-frame ones, with some missing. This table holds roughly 100,000 clones, over 75% found once. The data were obtained in a study of cytomegalovirus exposure and HLA in healthy donors. The overall study: Unique TCR beta sequences numbering fewer than 130 million came from 150 million to 200 million T cells in an earlier analysis. In an early release, HLA-typed donors contributed roughly 85 million unique TCR sequences. General observations from the study: Among donors in an Asian-associated ancestry cluster, a later analysis reportedly found fewer N-insertions than the roughly 700-donor mean.

The sequencing sample was made of PBMCs. This TCR derives from a man between 60 and 70 years old in good health and CMV-seropositive.

CDR3 protein: CASSVSSGGGNTIYF. The CDR3 DNA is TGTGCCAGCAGCGTTAGCTCAGGGGGGGGAAACACCATATATTTT. The rearrangement joins TRBV9 to TRBJ1-3; 7 nucleotides align to TRBD1. V was clipped by 2 bases and J by 4 bases; unmatched bases: 6. Germline lookup yields CDR1 SGDLS and CDR2 YYNGEE. This CDR3 contains 15 residues.